The sequence of this T cell receptor (beta chain) was determined in a study of patients and donors after allogeneic stem cell transplantation. MiXCR was run by TCRdb on the RT-PCR reads, yielding one entry per CDR3 protein. This table holds 190,000 or so distinct CDR3 sequences, about 38% found once. The length of the CDR3 is 15 residues. Germline CDR1 SEHNR, CDR2 FQNEAQ (reference sequence). V shed 5 bases and J 4 bases; nucleotides not matched to a gene: 8. This clonotype was counted only a few times. The sequenced sample consisted of blood, either unsorted or a sorted T cell fraction (not recorded which). This clonotype was sampled from a human donor who was either an allogeneic HSCT recipient or a stem cell or donor lymphocyte infusion donor (not recorded which). It is not recorded whose cells these are; they may come from a transplant donor. The V and J genes are TRBV7-9 and TRBJ2-5, with 9 bases identical to TRBD1. This CDR3 reads CASSPTGGWGETQYF. CDR3 coding DNA: TGTGCCAGCAGCCCTACAGGGGGCTGGGGAGAGACCCAGTACTTC. Filled out from reference TRBV7-9 and TRBJ2-5, the complete variable domain reads DTGVSQNPRHKITKRGQNVTFRCDPISEHNRLYWYRQTLGQGPEFLTYFQNEAQLEKSRLLSDRFSAERPKGSFSTLEIQRTEQGDSAMYLCASSPTGGWGETQYFGPGTRLLVL.